Below are 32 T cell receptor beta chains sequenced from a single sample in a study of blood T cell repertoires in COVID-19. Some clones are missing from TCRdb's copy, which holds only in-frame ones; the method was immunoSEQ multiplex PCR. The sample has just under 85,000 clones; around 88% are singletons. Sequences were obtained from peripheral blood. The receptors were sampled from a woman in her sixties with acute or convalescent COVID-19.

V usage is TRBV30 and J usage is TRBJ1-2, with TRBD1 as a possible D gene (5 bases). The V end lost 0 bases, the J end lost 6 bases, and 8 bases lay between the germline ends. Per germline, CDR1 GTSNPN and CDR2 SVGIG (reference sequence). The CDR3 has 12 residues. CDR3 sequence: CAWSVKGHGYTF. CDR3 in DNA: TGTGCCTGGAGTGTAAAGGGGCATGGCTACACCTTC.

V gene TRBV28 combines with J gene TRBJ1-2; 9 bases line up with TRBD1. The CDR3 is 14 residues long. Looked up from germline, CDR1 is MDHEN and CDR2 is SYDVKM. V was pared by 4 bases and J by 5 bases, with 5 bases of the junction left unmatched. The CDR3 DNA sequence: TGTGCCAGCAGTTCTTGGACAGGGGAATATGGCTACACCTTC. It specifies CASSSWTGEYGYTF.

This clone is a singleton in its sample. The chain has TRBV11-3 and TRBJ1-1; D perhaps matches TRBD1 (5 bases). V lost 4 bases and J lost 6, with 15 bases in between. Per the germline V gene, CDR1 is SGHNT and CDR2 is YENEEA. This CDR3 comprises 14 residues. In DNA, the CDR3 is TGTGCCAGCAGCTCGGGCGGTCAAGGGGCTGAAGCTTTCTTT. Translated: CASSSGGQGAEAFF. Using reference TRBV11-3 and TRBJ1-1 for the parts outside the CDR3, the full variable domain is EAGVVQSPRYKIIEKKQPVAFWCNPISGHNTLYWYLQNLGQGPELLIRYENEEAVDDSQLPKDRFSAERLKGVDSTLKIQPAELGDSAVYLCASSSGGQGAEAFFGQGTRLTVV.

In DNA form, the CDR3 reads TGTGCCAGCAGCCCCGGGACACGCACATCGAACACTGAAGCTTTCTTT. Amino acids: CASSPGTRTSNTEAFF. The genes are TRBV9 and TRBJ1-1, with a tentative D call TRBD1 (6 bases). Trimming cost V 4 bases and J 1 base, with 17 bases left between them. The CDR3 consists of 16 residues. Germline V gene lookup returns CDR1 SGDLS and CDR2 YYNGEE.

The J gene is TRBJ1-1, the V gene TRBV12-3 or TRBV12-4; D is unclear. This CDR3 comprises 13 residues. Between the trimmed V and J ends, which lost 3 bases and 1 base, there was a span of 6 bases. The CDR3 loop is CASSFSGNTEAFF. CDR3 nucleotides: TGTGCCAGCAGTTTCTCCGGGAACACTGAAGCTTTCTTT.

The J gene is TRBJ2-3, the V gene TRBV4-1; tentative D call: TRBD1 (5 bases). Trimming removed 0 bases at V and 5 bases at J, with 18 bases between. The length of the CDR3 is 17 residues. CDR1 and CDR2 (germline): MGHRA, YSYEKL. CDR3 nucleotide sequence: TGCGCCAGCAGCCAAGATCAAAACAGGCCCAGGGTAGATACGCAGTATTTT. Its translation is CASSQDQNRPRVDTQYF.

The chain links TRBV29-1 to TRBJ1-1, with D maybe TRBD1 (5 bases). The germline V gene encodes CDR1 SQVTM and CDR2 ANQGSEA. V lost 4 bases and J lost 4, with 10 bases in between. The CDR3 covers 12 residues. The CDR3 is CSVAAGGTEAFF. In DNA, the CDR3 is TGCAGCGTTGCCGCGGGGGGCACTGAAGCTTTCTTT.

The chain is built from TRBV29-1 and TRBJ1-4; maybe TRBD1 (6 bases). The CDR3 extends over 13 amino acids. With 6 bases removed from V and 8 bases from J, the gap between germline ends came to 16 bases. The germline V gene has CDR1 SQVTM and CDR2 ANQGSEA. Written as DNA, the CDR3 is TGCAGCGTGGGACAAGCCGCTAGCGAAAAACTGTTTTTT. It specifies CSVGQAASEKLFF.

The chain uses TRBV11-2 and TRBJ1-1; 10 nucleotides align to TRBD1. From germline, CDR1 is SGHAT and CDR2 FQNNGV. The CDR3 contains 14 residues. The V and J ends lost 5 bases and 5 bases, in that order; junction bases with no gene match: 5. CDR3 nucleotide sequence: TGTGCCAGCAGCCCGACAGGGGGCGGAACTGAAGCTTTCTTT. It is translated as CASSPTGGGTEAFF.

The rearrangement links TRBV15 to TRBJ2-6; 7 bases are a match to TRBD2. In germline, CDR1 is LNHNV, CDR2 YYDKDF (reference sequence). The length of the CDR3 is 19 residues. J lost 0 bases, V lost 1 base, and 9 bases had no gene match. CDR3 DNA: TGTGCCACCAGCAGAGGGGGTAGCGGGTTATTCTCTGGGGCCAACGTCCTGACTTTC. Amino acids: CATSRGGSGLFSGANVLTF. Full variable domain (remainder filled in from reference TRBV15 and TRBJ2-6): DAMVIQNPRYQVTQFGKPVTLSCSQTLNHNVMYWYQQKSSQAPKLLFHYYDKDFNNEADTPDNFQSRRPNTSFCFLDIRSPGLGDTAMYLCATSRGGSGLFSGANVLTFGAGSRLTVL.

In DNA form, the CDR3 reads TGTGCCATCAGTGAGGGACCGGGACAGAGGACGCAGTATTTT. Amino acids: CAISEGPGQRTQYF. J is TRBJ2-3 and V is TRBV10-3; 7 nucleotides align to TRBD1. In germline, CDR1 is ENHRY, CDR2 SYGVKD. This CDR3 is built from 14 residues. V lost 2 bases, J lost 9 bases, and 8 bases stayed unmatched.

The chain uses TRBV10-3 and TRBJ2-7; no clear D. The CDR3 is 12 amino acids. V lost 1 base and J 4 bases, leaving 5 bases between the germline ends. CDR1 is ENHRY, CDR2 SYGVKD, per germline. In DNA form, the CDR3 reads TGTGCCATCAGTGAGTATAGTTACGAGCAGTACTTC. This codes for CAISEYSYEQYF.

The rearrangement joins TRBV7-2 to TRBJ2-3; D is unclear. V lost 4 bases, J lost 3 bases, and 8 bases lay in between. Germline CDR1 and CDR2: SGHTA and FQGNSA. The CDR3 length is 13 residues. CDR3 bases: TGTGCCAGCAGCTCCCTCCGGACAGATACGCAGTATTTT. This gives the protein CASSSLRTDTQYF.

This chain joins TRBV11-3 and TRBJ1-2; possibly TRBD1 for D (6 bases). Germline CDR1 and CDR2: SGHNT and YENEEA. The CDR3 extends over 14 amino acids. Trimming took off 2 bases at V and 2 bases at J, with 9 bases between the two ends. The DNA of the CDR3 is TGTGCCAGCAGCTTACGGGGGGCCAACTATGGCTACACCTTC. The encoded protein is CASSLRGANYGYTF.

The J gene is TRBJ1-5, the V gene TRBV7-2, with no clear D. V lost 5 bases and J lost 3, with 5 bases in between. The CDR3 is 12 residues long. The germline gives CDR1 SGHTA, CDR2 FQGNSA. The CDR3 bases are TGTGCCAGCAGCCCTTACAATCAGCCCCAGCATTTT. Translated: CASSPYNQPQHF.

The V call is TRBV12-5, the J call TRBJ2-7, with D perhaps matching TRBD1 (6 bases). Deletions cut 6 bases from V and 1 base from J, with 16 bases between. This CDR3 has 15 amino acids. Germline V gives CDR1 LGHNT, CDR2 FRNRAP. CDR3 coding DNA: TGTGCTAGTGGGCTGGGGGACATCCGATCCTACGAGCAGTACTTC. It codes for CASGLGDIRSYEQYF.

The chain carries TRBV5-1 and TRBJ1-1; the match to TRBD1 covers 8 bases. Germline V gene data show CDR1 as SGHRS and CDR2 as YFSETQ. The CDR3 spans 14 residues. The ends lost 4 bases at V and 3 bases at J; junction bases unmatched: 5. The DNA of the CDR3 is TGCGCCAGCAGCACACCGACAGGGGACACTGAAGCTTTCTTT. Translated, it gives CASSTPTGDTEAFF.

V is TRBV5-1 and J is TRBJ2-3, with D perhaps matching TRBD2 (7 bases). This CDR3 has 20 amino acids. Trimming took off 9 bases at V and 3 bases at J, with 35 bases between the two ends. Germline V gene lookup returns CDR1 SGHRS and CDR2 YFSETQ. This CDR3 reads CANGGPGPHQINGITDTQYF. CDR3 DNA: TGCGCCAACGGGGGGCCGGGCCCGCACCAAATTAATGGCATAACAGATACGCAGTATTTT.

V gene TRBV6-6 combines with J gene TRBJ1-1; D uncertain. The germline V gene encodes CDR1 MNHNY and CDR2 SVGAGI (reference sequence). Trimming shortened V by 4 bases and J by 3 bases, and 6 bases separated the two germline ends. The CDR3 loop spans 12 amino acids. The CDR3: CASSSPDTEAFF. The CDR3 DNA is TGTGCCAGCAGTTCCCCGGACACTGAAGCTTTCTTT.

The chain joins TRBV5-1 to TRBJ2-5; 8 bases agree with TRBD2. There are 13 residues in the CDR3. The V segment lost 0 bases and the J segment 5 bases; nucleotides outside the gene matches: 0. CDR1 is SGHRS and CDR2 is YFSETQ in the germline V gene. The CDR3 DNA is TGCGCCAGCAGCTTGGGACTAGCGGAGACCCAGTACTTC. Its translation: CASSLGLAETQYF.

V usage is TRBV14 and J usage is TRBJ1-5; D gene uncertain. CDR3 size: 14 residues. V was cut by 4 bases and J by 5 bases, with 12 bases left in between. Germline V CDR1 and CDR2: SGHDN, FVKESK. In DNA form, the CDR3 reads TGTGCCAGCAGCCCGTCGAGCGGGGATCAGCCCCAGCATTTT. It yields the protein CASSPSSGDQPQHF.

This chain joins TRBV3-1 (or the pseudogene TRBV3-2) and TRBJ2-1, with TRBD2 identical over 11 bases. V gave up 0 bases and J gave up 6 bases; unmatched junction bases: 10. The CDR3 has 18 amino acids. Germline CDR1 reads LGHDT; CDR2 reads YNNKEL (reference sequence). CDR3 DNA: TGTGCCAGCAGCCAAGAGAATCTAGCGGGAGGTACTATCAATGAGCAGTTCTTC. This translates into CASSQENLAGGTINEQFF.

V and J are TRBV5-5 and TRBJ2-5; D gene uncertain. In germline, CDR1 is SGHKS, CDR2 YYEKEE (reference sequence). Trimming left V 7 bases short and J 2 bases short, with 15 bases between. This CDR3 contains 14 residues. CDR3 protein: CASLHSQAQETQYF. The CDR3 DNA follows: TGTGCCAGCCTGCACAGCCAAGCTCAAGAGACCCAGTACTTC.

The rearrangement uses TRBV5-1 and TRBJ2-7; TRBD1 might be the D (5 bases). The CDR3 is 15 residues long. Trimming shortened V by 4 bases and J by 3 bases, and 17 bases separated the two germline ends. CDR1 is SGHRS, CDR2 YFSETQ, per germline. CDR3 region: CASSAAGSDNYEQYF. DNA for the CDR3: TGCGCCAGCAGCGCCGCCGGGTCGGACAACTACGAGCAGTACTTC.

This chain connects TRBV3-1 (or the pseudogene TRBV3-2) to TRBJ1-2, with 10 bases fitting TRBD1. The CDR3 has 16 amino acids. The V gene end was trimmed by 2 bases and the J gene end by 2 bases; junction bases not matched to a gene: 5. The germline gives CDR1 LGHDT, CDR2 YNNKEL (reference sequence). The CDR3 reads CASSQLPGQGNYGYTF. DNA for the CDR3: TGTGCCAGCAGCCAACTGCCGGGACAGGGGAACTATGGCTACACCTTC.

The chain has TRBV13 and TRBJ2-5; 8 nucleotides align to TRBD2. CDR1 is PRHDT and CDR2 is FYEKMQ in the germline V gene (reference sequence). V dropped 1 base and J dropped 1; count of bases not matched to a gene: 2. The CDR3 is made up of 15 amino acids. This CDR3 is CASSLVGGAQETQYF. In nucleotides, the CDR3 is TGTGCCAGCAGCTTAGTCGGGGGGGCCCAAGAGACCCAGTACTTC.

The chain joins TRBV9 to TRBJ2-1; 7 nucleotides align to TRBD1. The CDR3 is 15 amino acids. Germline V lookup: CDR1 SGDLS, CDR2 YYNGEE. V lost 0 bases and J lost 8; bases outside the gene matches: 8. The CDR3 spells CASSVEQGRSDEQFF. The CDR3, as DNA: TGTGCCAGCAGCGTAGAACAGGGGCGATCAGATGAGCAGTTCTTC. The full variable domain, with the rest looked up from reference TRBV9 and TRBJ2-1, is DSGVTQTPKHLITATGQRVTLRCSPRSGDLSVYWYQQSLDQGLQFLIQYYNGEERAKGNILERFSAQQFPDLHSELNLSSLELGDSALYFCASSVEQGRSDEQFFGPGTRLTVL.

With regard to this clone: This sample includes further DNA sequences coding for the same CDR3. CDR3 sequence: CASSFSQGNTEAFF. In DNA form, the CDR3 reads TGCGCCAGCAGCTTTAGTCAGGGGAACACTGAAGCTTTCTTT. The chain has TRBV5-1 and TRBJ1-1; a possible D gene is TRBD1 (5 bases). Germline V gene sequence: CDR1 SGHRS, CDR2 YFSETQ. V lost 2 bases and J lost 1, with 9 bases in between. This CDR3 is 14 amino acids long.

This clone was seen only once. The V and J genes are TRBV18 and TRBJ2-2; D gene ambiguous. V lost 2 bases to trimming and J lost 0 bases, with 10 bases between them. From germline, CDR1 is KGHSH and CDR2 LQKENI. The CDR3 totals 16 residues. The CDR3 sequence is CASSPASLANTGELFF. CDR3 nucleotides: TGTGCCAGCTCACCAGCCAGCCTAGCGAACACCGGGGAGCTGTTTTTT. The whole variable domain, filled in from reference TRBV18 and TRBJ2-2, reads NAGVMQNPRHLVRRRGQEARLRCSPMKGHSHVYWYRQLPEEGLKFMVYLQKENIIDESGMPKERFSAEFPKEGPSILRIQQVVRGDSAAYFCASSPASLANTGELFFGEGSRLTVL.

The rearrangement links TRBV2 to TRBJ2-7, with TRBD2 matching over 7 bases. The junction had 11 bases not matched to a gene; V was cut back by 6 bases and J by 6 bases. The CDR3 is 14 residues long. The V gene's germline CDR1 is SNHLY and CDR2 FYNNEI. CDR3 in amino acids: CASRGGLTEGEQYF. In DNA form, the CDR3 reads TGTGCCAGCAGGGGGGGACTAACCGAGGGCGAGCAGTACTTC.

The genes are TRBV7-9 and TRBJ2-1; a weak D match, TRBD1 (5 bases). Trimming took off 3 bases at V and 3 bases at J, with 18 bases between the two ends. The CDR3 runs to 17 residues. CDR1 is SEHNR and CDR2 is FQNEAQ in the germline V gene (reference sequence). CDR3: CASSFRQWSRNYNEQFF. The CDR3 DNA sequence: TGTGCCAGCAGCTTCCGACAGTGGAGCCGGAACTACAATGAGCAGTTCTTC.

The table lists this clone with a count of one. The J gene is TRBJ1-4, the V gene TRBV6-1; the match to TRBD1 covers 7 bases. Losses at the gene ends were 3 bases for V and 5 bases for J; bases not matched to a gene: 6. CDR1 and CDR2 from the germline V gene are MNHNS and SASEGT. This CDR3 is built from 15 residues. This CDR3 is CASSDQGGTNEKLFF. The CDR3 DNA reads as TGTGCCAGCAGTGACCAAGGGGGCACAAATGAAAAACTGTTTTTT.